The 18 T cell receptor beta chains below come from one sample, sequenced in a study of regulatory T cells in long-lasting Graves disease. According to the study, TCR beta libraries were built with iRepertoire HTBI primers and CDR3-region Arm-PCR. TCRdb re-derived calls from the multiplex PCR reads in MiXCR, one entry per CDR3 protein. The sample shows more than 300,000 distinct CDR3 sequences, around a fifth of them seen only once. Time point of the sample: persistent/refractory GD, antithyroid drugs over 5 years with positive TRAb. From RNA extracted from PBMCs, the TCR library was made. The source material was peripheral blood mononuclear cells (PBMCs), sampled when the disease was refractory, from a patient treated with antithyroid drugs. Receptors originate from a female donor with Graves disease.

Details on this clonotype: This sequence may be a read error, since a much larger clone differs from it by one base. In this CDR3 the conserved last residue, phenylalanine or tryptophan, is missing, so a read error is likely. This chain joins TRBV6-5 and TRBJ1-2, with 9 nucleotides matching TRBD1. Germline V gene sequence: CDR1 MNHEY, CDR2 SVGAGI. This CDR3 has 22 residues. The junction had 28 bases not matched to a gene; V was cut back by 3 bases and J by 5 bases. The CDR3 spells CASSYRTGTGNKEDLWPYGYTL. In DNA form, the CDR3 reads TGTGCCAGCAGTTATCGGACCGGGACAGGGAATAAAGAAGACTTATGGCCTTATGGCTACACCCTC.

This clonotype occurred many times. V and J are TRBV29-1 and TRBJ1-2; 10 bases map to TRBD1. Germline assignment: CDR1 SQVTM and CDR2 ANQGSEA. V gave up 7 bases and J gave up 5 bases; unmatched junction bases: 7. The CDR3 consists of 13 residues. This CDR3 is CSGGQGRGYGYTF. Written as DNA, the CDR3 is TGCAGCGGGGGACAGGGGAGAGGGTATGGCTACACCTTC.

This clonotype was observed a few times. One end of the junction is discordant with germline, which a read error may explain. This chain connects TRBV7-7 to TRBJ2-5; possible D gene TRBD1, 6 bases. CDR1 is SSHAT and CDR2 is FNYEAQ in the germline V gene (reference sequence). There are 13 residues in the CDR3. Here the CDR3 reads CASSYTRGETRYF. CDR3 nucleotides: TGTGCTAGCAGCTACACCAGGGGAGAGACCCGGTACTTC.

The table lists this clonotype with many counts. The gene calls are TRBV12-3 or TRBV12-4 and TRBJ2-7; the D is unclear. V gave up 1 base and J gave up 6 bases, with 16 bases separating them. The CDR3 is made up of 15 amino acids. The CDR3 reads CASSLVPYLPGEQYF. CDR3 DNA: TGTGCCAGCAGTTTAGTTCCGTACCTCCCCGGCGAGCAGTACTTC.

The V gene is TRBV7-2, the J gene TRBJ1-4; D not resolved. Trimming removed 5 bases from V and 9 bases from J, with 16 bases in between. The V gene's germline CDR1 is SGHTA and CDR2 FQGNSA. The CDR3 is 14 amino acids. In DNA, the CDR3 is TGTGCCAGCAGCCAAGGGCTTCGAGCGCAAAAACTGTTTTTT. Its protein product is CASSQGLRAQKLFF.

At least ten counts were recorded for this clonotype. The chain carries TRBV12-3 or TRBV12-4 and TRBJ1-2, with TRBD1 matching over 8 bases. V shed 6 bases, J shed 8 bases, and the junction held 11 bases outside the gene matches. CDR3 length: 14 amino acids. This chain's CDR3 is CASRGQGELRGYTF. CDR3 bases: TGTGCCAGCAGAGGACAGGGAGAACTTAGAGGCTACACCTTC.

CDR3 in amino acids: CASSRTGGPTTVFLTF. For the CDR3, the DNA is TGTGCCAGCAGCCGGACAGGCGGACCCACCACAGTCTTCCTGACTTTC. The gene calls are TRBV3-1 and TRBJ2-6, with 7 bases aligning to TRBD1. The germline V gene has CDR1 LGHDT and CDR2 YNNKEL (reference sequence). The CDR3 runs 16 residues. Trimming cost V 4 bases and J 14 bases; bases outside gene matches: 17.

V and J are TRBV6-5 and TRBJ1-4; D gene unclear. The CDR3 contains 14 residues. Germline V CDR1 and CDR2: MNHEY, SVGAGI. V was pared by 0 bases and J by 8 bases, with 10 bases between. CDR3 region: CASSYSNLGEKLFF. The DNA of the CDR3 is TGTGCCAGCAGTTACTCGAACCTGGGGGAAAAACTGTTTTTT.

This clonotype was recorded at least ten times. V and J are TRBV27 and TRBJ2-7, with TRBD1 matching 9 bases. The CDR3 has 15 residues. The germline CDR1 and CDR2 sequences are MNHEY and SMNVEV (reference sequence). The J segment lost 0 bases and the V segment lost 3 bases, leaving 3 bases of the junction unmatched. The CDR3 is CASSLTGGPSYEQYF. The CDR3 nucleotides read TGTGCCAGCAGTTTGACAGGGGGACCCTCCTACGAGCAGTACTTC.

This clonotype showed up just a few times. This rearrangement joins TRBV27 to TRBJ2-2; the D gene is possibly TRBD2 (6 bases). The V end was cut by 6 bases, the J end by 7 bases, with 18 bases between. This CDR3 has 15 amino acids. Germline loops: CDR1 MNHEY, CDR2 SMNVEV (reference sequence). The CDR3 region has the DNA TGTGCCAGCAGCATCTCCGGCGGGATCGGCGGGGAGCTGTTTTTT. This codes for CASSISGGIGGELFF.

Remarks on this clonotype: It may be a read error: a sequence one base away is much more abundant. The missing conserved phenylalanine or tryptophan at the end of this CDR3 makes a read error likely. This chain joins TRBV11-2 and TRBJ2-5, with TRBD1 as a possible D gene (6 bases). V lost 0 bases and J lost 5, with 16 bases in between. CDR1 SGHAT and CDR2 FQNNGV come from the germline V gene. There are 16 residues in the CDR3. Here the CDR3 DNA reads TGTGCCAGCAGCTTAGATGGGGGCCGGGTATGGGAGACCCAGTACCTC. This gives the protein CASSLDGGRVWETQYL.

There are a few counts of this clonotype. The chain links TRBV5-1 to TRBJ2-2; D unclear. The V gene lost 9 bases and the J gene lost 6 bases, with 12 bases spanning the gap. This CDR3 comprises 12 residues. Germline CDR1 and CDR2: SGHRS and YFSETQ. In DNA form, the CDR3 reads TGCGCCATTTCGTTGCGTGCCGGGGAGCTGTTTTTT. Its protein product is CAISLRAGELFF. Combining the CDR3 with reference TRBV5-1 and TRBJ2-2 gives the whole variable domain KAGVTQTPRYLIKTRGQQVTLSCSPISGHRSVSWYQQTPGQGLQFLFEYFSETQRNKGNFPGRFSGRQFSNSRSEMNVSTLELGDSALYLCAISLRAGELFFGEGSRLTVL.

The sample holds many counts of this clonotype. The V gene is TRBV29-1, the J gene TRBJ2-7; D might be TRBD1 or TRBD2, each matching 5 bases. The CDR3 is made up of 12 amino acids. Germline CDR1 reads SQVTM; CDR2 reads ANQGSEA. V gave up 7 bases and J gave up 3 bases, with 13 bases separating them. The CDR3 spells CSGRGDDYEQYF. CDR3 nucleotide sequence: TGCAGCGGCCGAGGGGATGACTACGAGCAGTACTTC.

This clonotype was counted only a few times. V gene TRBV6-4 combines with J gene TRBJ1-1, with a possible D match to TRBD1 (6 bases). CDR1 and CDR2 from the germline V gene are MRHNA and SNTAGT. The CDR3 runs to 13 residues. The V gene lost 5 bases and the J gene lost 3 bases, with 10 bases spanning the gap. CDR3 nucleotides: TGTGCCAGCAGTATGAACAGGGACACTGAAGCTTTCTTT. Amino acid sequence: CASSMNRDTEAFF.

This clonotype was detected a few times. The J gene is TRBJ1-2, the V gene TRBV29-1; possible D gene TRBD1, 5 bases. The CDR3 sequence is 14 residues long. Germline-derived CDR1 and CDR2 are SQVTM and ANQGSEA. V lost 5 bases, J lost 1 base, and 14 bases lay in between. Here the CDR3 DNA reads TGCAGCGTTTCGGGGCAGGTTTTTAACTATGGCTACACCTTC. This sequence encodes CSVSGQVFNYGYTF.

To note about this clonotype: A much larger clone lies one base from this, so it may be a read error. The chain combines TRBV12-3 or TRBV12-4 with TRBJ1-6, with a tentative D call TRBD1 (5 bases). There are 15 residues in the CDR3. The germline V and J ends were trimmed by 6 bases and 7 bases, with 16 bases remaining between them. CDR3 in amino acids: CASRPGRQPNSPLHF. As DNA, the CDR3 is TGTGCCAGCAGACCCGGGAGACAGCCGAATTCACCCCTCCACTTT.

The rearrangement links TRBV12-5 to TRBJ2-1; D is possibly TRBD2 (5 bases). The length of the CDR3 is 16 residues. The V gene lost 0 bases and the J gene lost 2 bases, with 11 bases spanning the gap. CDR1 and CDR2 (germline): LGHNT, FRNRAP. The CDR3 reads CASGLVSAATYNEQFF. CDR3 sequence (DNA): TGTGCTAGTGGTTTGGTTTCAGCGGCTACCTACAATGAGCAGTTCTTC. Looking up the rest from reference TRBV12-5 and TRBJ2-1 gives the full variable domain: DARVTQTPRHKVTEMGQEVTMRCQPILGHNTVFWYRQTMMQGLELLAYFRNRAPLDDSGMPKDRFSAEMPDATLATLKIQPSEPRDSAVYFCASGLVSAATYNEQFFGPGTRLTVL.

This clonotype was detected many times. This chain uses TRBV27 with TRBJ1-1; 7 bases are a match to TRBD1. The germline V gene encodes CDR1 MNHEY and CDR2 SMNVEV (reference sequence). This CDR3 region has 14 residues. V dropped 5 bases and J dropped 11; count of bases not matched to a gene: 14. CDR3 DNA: TGTGCCAGCAGTCCCAACCCCTACAGGGGAGCGGCTTTCTTT. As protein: CASSPNPYRGAAFF.